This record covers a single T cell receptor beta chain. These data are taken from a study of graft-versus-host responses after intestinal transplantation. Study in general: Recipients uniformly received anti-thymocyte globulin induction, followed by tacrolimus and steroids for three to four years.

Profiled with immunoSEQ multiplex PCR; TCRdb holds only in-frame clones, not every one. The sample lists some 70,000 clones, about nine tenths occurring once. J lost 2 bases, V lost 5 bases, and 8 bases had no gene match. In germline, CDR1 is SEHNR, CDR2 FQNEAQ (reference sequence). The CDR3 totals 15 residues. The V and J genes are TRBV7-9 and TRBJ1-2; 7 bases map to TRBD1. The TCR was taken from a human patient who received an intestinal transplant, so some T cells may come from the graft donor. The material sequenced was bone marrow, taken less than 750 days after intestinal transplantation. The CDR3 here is CASSTLTRGNYGYTF. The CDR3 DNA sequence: TGTGCCAGCAGCACCCTGACCAGGGGGAACTATGGCTACACCTTC.